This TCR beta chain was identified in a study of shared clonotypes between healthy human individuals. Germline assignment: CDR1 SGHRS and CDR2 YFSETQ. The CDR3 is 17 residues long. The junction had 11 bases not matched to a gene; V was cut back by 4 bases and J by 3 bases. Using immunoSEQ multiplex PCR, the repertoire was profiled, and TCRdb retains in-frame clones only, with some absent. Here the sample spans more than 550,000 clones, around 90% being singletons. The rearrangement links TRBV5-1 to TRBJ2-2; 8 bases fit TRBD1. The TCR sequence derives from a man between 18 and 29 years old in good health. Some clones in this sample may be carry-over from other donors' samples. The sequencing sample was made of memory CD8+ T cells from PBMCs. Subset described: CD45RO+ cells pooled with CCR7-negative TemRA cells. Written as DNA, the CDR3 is TGCGCCAGCAGCCAGATCACAATGACAGGGGACACCGGGGAGCTGTTTTTT. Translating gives CASSQITMTGDTGELFF.